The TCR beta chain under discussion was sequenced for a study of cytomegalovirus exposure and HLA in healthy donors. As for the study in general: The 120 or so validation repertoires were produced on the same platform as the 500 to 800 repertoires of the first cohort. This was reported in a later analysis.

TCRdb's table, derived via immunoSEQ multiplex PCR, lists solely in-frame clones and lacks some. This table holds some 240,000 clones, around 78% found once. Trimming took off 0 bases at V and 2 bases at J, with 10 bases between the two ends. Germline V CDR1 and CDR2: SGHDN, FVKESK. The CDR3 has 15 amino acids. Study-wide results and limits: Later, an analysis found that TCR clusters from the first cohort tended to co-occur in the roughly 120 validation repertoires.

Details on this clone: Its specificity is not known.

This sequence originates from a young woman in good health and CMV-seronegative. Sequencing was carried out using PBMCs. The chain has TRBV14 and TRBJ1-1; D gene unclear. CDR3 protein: CASSQDSPPNTEAFF. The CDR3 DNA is TGTGCCAGCAGCCAAGATAGTCCGCCTAACACTGAAGCTTTCTTT. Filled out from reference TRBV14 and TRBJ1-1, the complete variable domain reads EAGVTQFPSHSVIEKGQTVTLRCDPISGHDNLYWYRRVMGKEIKFLLHFVKESKQDESGMPNNRFLAERTGGTYSTLKVQPAELEDSGVYFCASSQDSPPNTEAFFGQGTRLTVV.